This passage covers 18 T cell receptor beta chains from one sample sequenced in a study of cytomegalovirus exposure and HLA in healthy donors. The PCR used 60 Vbeta and 13 Jbeta primers. Assay used: immunoSEQ multiplex PCR; TCRdb lists only in-frame clones, some missing. Its clone listing holds approximately 58,000 clones. Sequencing was done on a sample of PBMCs. The receptor source for this set is a young man in good health and CMV-seropositive.

CDR3 bases: TGTGCCAGCAGCCAAGAGGGGCGGGGGGCCACAGATACGCAGTATTTT. It codes for CASSQEGRGATDTQYF. The chain carries TRBV4-2 and TRBJ2-3, with TRBD2 matching over 8 bases. The length of the CDR3 is 16 residues. Losses at the gene ends were 0 bases for V and 2 bases for J; bases not matched to a gene: 4. The germline V gene has CDR1 LGHNA and CDR2 YNFKEQ.

The CDR3 nucleotides read TGCGCCAGCAGCTTGCAGGGGTGGAGCGAGCAGTACTTC. Its protein is CASSLQGWSEQYF. The genes are TRBV5-1 and TRBJ2-7; perhaps TRBD1 as D (6 bases). The CDR3 is made up of 13 amino acids. The ends were cut back, 1 base at V and 6 bases at J, with 11 bases in the middle. Germline-derived CDR1 and CDR2 are SGHRS and YFSETQ.

This rearrangement joins TRBV9 to TRBJ1-3; D is perhaps TRBD1 (5 bases). V was trimmed by 2 bases and J by 2 bases, leaving 14 bases between them. Looked up from germline, CDR1 is SGDLS and CDR2 is YYNGEE. The CDR3 covers 16 residues. The CDR3 protein is CASSVGWGVTGNTIYF. CDR3 nucleotide sequence: TGTGCCAGCAGCGTGGGTTGGGGGGTAACTGGAAACACCATATATTTT. The full variable domain, its missing parts supplied by reference TRBV9 and TRBJ1-3, is DSGVTQTPKHLITATGQRVTLRCSPRSGDLSVYWYQQSLDQGLQFLIQYYNGEERAKGNILERFSAQQFPDLHSELNLSSLELGDSALYFCASSVGWGVTGNTIYFGEGSWLTVV.

The chain carries TRBV6-1 and TRBJ2-3; TRBD2 aligns across 9 bases. The V gene's germline CDR1 is MNHNS and CDR2 SASEGT. CDR3 length: 17 amino acids. The J segment lost 2 bases and the V segment lost 2 bases, leaving 8 bases of the junction unmatched. The CDR3 DNA reads TGTGCCAGCAGTGAAAGGGCTAGCGGGGTTATCACAGATACGCAGTATTTT. It specifies CASSERASGVITDTQYF.

The rearrangement links TRBV6-5 to TRBJ2-7; D remains ambiguous. CDR3 length equals 14 residues. CDR1 is MNHEY and CDR2 is SVGAGI in the germline V gene. The V gene lost 2 bases and the J gene lost 0 bases, with 8 bases spanning the gap. In DNA form, the CDR3 reads TGTGCCAGCAGTTACGAGATGAGCTCCTACGAGCAGTACTTC. Translated: CASSYEMSSYEQYF.

This sequence joins TRBV4-2 and TRBJ1-1; a possible D gene is TRBD1 (6 bases). Germline V gives CDR1 LGHNA, CDR2 YNFKEQ. The CDR3 sequence is 14 residues long. Trimming took off 4 bases at V and 1 base at J, with 10 bases between the two ends. CDR3 loop: CASSRLTGNTEAFF. Written as DNA, the CDR3 is TGTGCCAGCAGCCGGCTGACAGGGAACACTGAAGCTTTCTTT.

The J gene is TRBJ2-1, the V gene TRBV30, with TRBD2 matching over 12 bases. Germline V gene data show CDR1 as GTSNPN and CDR2 as SVGIG (reference sequence). J gave up 3 bases and V 5 bases, and 14 bases lay outside the gene matches. CDR3 length: 18 amino acids. CDR3 coding DNA: TGTGCCTGGGGAGTTGGCAGGACTAGCGGGGATTACTACAATGAGCAGTTCTTC. It specifies CAWGVGRTSGDYYNEQFF.

The chain uses TRBV7-9 and TRBJ2-1, with TRBD2 matching 14 bases. Germline V gene lookup returns CDR1 SEHNR and CDR2 FQNEAQ (reference sequence). The CDR3 length is 18 residues. Germline trimming cut 3 bases from V and 8 bases from J; bases unmatched to any gene: 12. CDR3 protein: CASSFPWGLAGAGDEQFF. CDR3 DNA sequence: TGTGCCAGCAGCTTTCCCTGGGGACTAGCGGGAGCGGGCGATGAGCAGTTCTTC. Together with reference TRBV7-9 and TRBJ2-1, the CDR3 gives the full variable domain: DTGVSQNPRHKITKRGQNVTFRCDPISEHNRLYWYRQTLGQGPEFLTYFQNEAQLEKSRLLSDRFSAERPKGSFSTLEIQRTEQGDSAMYLCASSFPWGLAGAGDEQFFGPGTRLTVL.

Measured by frequency, this clone is medium-sized. The chain has TRBV6-1 and TRBJ2-1; the match to TRBD2 covers 8 bases. The trim removed 2 bases at V and 0 bases at J, leaving 0 bases unmatched. Germline assignment: CDR1 MNHNS and CDR2 SASEGT. The CDR3 length is 15 residues. This chain's CDR3 is CASSELAGSYNEQFF. CDR3 bases: TGTGCCAGCAGTGAACTAGCGGGCTCCTACAATGAGCAGTTCTTC.

The chain joins TRBV29-1 to TRBJ1-2, with D possibly being TRBD1 (5 bases). V was cut by 4 bases and J by 2 bases, with 14 bases left in between. The CDR3 is made up of 14 amino acids. Germline-derived CDR1 and CDR2 are SQVTM and ANQGSEA. DNA for the CDR3: TGCAGCGTTGCCAGGGTGGAGCCAAACTATGGCTACACCTTC. Residues: CSVARVEPNYGYTF.

The rearrangement joins TRBV6-1 to TRBJ2-4; D possibly corresponds to TRBD1 (5 bases). Trimming left V 1 base short and J 0 bases short, with 7 bases between. CDR1 is MNHNS, CDR2 SASEGT, per germline. There are 15 residues in the CDR3. The DNA for the CDR3 is TGTGCCAGCAGTGAAGTGGGGCTAGCCAAAAACATTCAGTACTTC. Translating it yields CASSEVGLAKNIQYF.

J is TRBJ2-1 and V is TRBV29-1; D may be TRBD2 (6 bases). The germline V and J ends were trimmed by 7 bases and 5 bases, with 12 bases remaining between them. This CDR3 is built from 12 residues. From germline, CDR1 is SQVTM and CDR2 ANQGSEA. DNA for the CDR3: TGCAGCGGCCGGGACTTCGACAATGAGCAGTTCTTC. This encodes CSGRDFDNEQFF.

V gene TRBV6-5 combines with J gene TRBJ2-5, with 8 bases fitting TRBD2. The CDR3 length is 14 residues. V lost 0 bases and J lost 3; bases outside the gene matches: 0. CDR1 and CDR2 from the germline V gene are MNHEY and SVGAGI. The CDR3 sequence is CASSYSLAEETQYF. DNA for the CDR3: TGTGCCAGCAGTTACTCACTAGCGGAAGAGACCCAGTACTTC.

The chain carries TRBV11-2 and TRBJ2-1; the D is unclear. V was pared by 1 base and J by 4 bases, with 8 bases between. This CDR3 is 14 amino acids long. The germline V gene has CDR1 SGHAT and CDR2 FQNNGV. CDR3 region: CASSLVGIYNEQFF. The CDR3 coding sequence is TGTGCCAGCAGCTTAGTGGGCATTTACAATGAGCAGTTCTTC.

Here the CDR3 DNA reads TGTGCCAGCAGTTACACCGGGACAGGGTTAACAGATACGCAGTATTTT. It codes for CASSYTGTGLTDTQYF. The chain carries TRBV6-6 and TRBJ2-3, with 9 positions matching TRBD1. With V trimmed by 2 bases and J by 3 bases, 6 bases remained unmatched. Germline CDR1 reads MNHNY; CDR2 reads SVGAGI (reference sequence). The CDR3 consists of 16 residues.

The CDR3: CASSSGWKTQETQYF. The CDR3 DNA reads TGCGCCAGCAGCTCCGGGTGGAAAACTCAAGAGACCCAGTACTTC. The chain couples TRBV5-1 to TRBJ2-5, with D uncertain. Germline CDR1 is SGHRS and CDR2 is YFSETQ. V was pared by 3 bases and J by 2 bases, with 14 bases between. The CDR3 is made up of 15 amino acids.

CDR3 loop: CASSEAPGVSLNTEAFF. CDR3 coding DNA: TGTGCCAGCAGTGAAGCTCCGGGGGTTTCATTGAACACTGAAGCTTTCTTT. This chain uses TRBV6-1 with TRBJ1-1; D may be TRBD1 (5 bases). V was clipped by 0 bases and J by 0 bases, with 14 bases between them. Germline loops: CDR1 MNHNS, CDR2 SASEGT. The CDR3 is 17 amino acids.

V gene TRBV30 combines with J gene TRBJ1-1, with D unclear. This CDR3 spans 13 amino acids. CDR1 is GTSNPN and CDR2 is SVGIG in the germline V gene (reference sequence). V lost 2 bases, J lost 4 bases, and 11 bases lay in between. This CDR3 reads CAWSTPYRTEAFF. Here the CDR3 DNA reads TGTGCCTGGAGTACCCCCTATCGCACTGAAGCTTTCTTT.